This T cell receptor (beta chain) was sequenced in a study of shared clonotypes between healthy human individuals. General study findings and limits: Blood was the sole source, and tissue repertoires probably differ.

Details on this clone: Its matching antigen is unknown.

The investigators split CD4+ cells into a CD45RA+ naive subset and a CD45RA-negative memory subset. Sorted-subset replicate PCRs used around 200 ng of genomic DNA. This amount corresponded to some 32,000 T cell genomes. The repertoire was sequenced with immunoSEQ multiplex PCR; TCRdb's copy has only in-frame clones and lacks some. The profile shows 150,000 to 200,000 clones, approximately 70% of them singletons. The germline V gene has CDR1 SGHVS and CDR2 FQNEAQ. CDR3 length equals 15 residues. With 5 bases removed from V and 5 bases from J, the gap between germline ends came to 18 bases. The chain combines TRBV7-8 with TRBJ2-5, with a weak D call TRBD2 (6 bases). The receptor was derived from a man younger than 45 in good health. Sequencing was done on a sample of memory CD4+ T cells sorted from blood. Subset meaning: CD45RA-negative fraction. CDR3 region: CASSQPGDGGETQYF. As DNA, the CDR3 is TGTGCCAGCAGCCAGCCGGGAGATGGGGGGGAGACCCAGTACTTC.